A selection of T cell receptor beta chains follows, all from one sample in a study of shared clonotypes between healthy human individuals. Assay used: immunoSEQ multiplex PCR; TCRdb lists only in-frame clones, some missing. The repertoire holds around 1.5 million clones, about 98% seen once, with about 0.45% in the top ten. Sequencing input: naive CD4+ T cells sorted from blood. The source of these receptors is a man aged 25 to 45 in good health. CDR3s include the opening cysteine and the closing phenylalanine or tryptophan. D genes are given only for firm matches. Only part of the rows carry a size: once, few, many, or a class if the clone is expanded.

j_call	cdr3_length	clone_size	d_call	v_call	cdr3_nt	cdr3_aa
TRBJ2-1	14	-	TRBD2	TRBV9	TGTGCCAGCAGCGTACTAGCGGGGAACAATGAGCAGTTCTTC	CASSVLAGNNEQFF
TRBJ1-4	14	-	-	TRBV5-1	TGCGCCAGCAGCTTCGGGACGGTGAATGAAAAACTGTTTTTT	CASSFGTVNEKLFF
TRBJ1-3	15	-	-	TRBV5-6	TGTGCCAGCAGCCTAGGGCCTCTTTACGGAAACACCATATATTTT	CASSLGPLYGNTIYF
TRBJ2-3	17	-	TRBD2	TRBV5-1	TGCGCCAGCAGCTTGGGACTAGCGGGAGGGCCGACAGATACGCAGTATTTT	CASSLGLAGGPTDTQYF
TRBJ1-3	13	-	-	TRBV7-6	TGTGCCAGCAGCCCCAGTACTGGAAACACCATATATTTT	CASSPSTGNTIYF
TRBJ2-7	16	-	-	TRBV19	TGTGCCAGTAGTATAGGGGGAACAGGGTCCTCCTACGAGCAGTACTTC	CASSIGGTGSSYEQYF
TRBJ2-7	17	-	-	TRBV7-9	TGTGCCAGCAGCCCCCTCGGTGGGTACGGAGCCCCCCCGGAGCAGTACTTC	CASSPLGGYGAPPEQYF
TRBJ2-3	11	-	-	TRBV20-1	TGCAGTGCTCCGACCGCTAATACGCAGTATTTT	CSAPTANTQYF
TRBJ2-7	17	-	-	TRBV5-4	TGTGCCAGCAGCTCACCCGCCCCGGGACTGACGACCTACGAGCAGTACTTC	CASSSPAPGLTTYEQYF
TRBJ1-5	14	-	TRBD1	TRBV28	TGTGCCAGCAATCATGGACAGGGTTCGCAGCCCCAGCATTTT	CASNHGQGSQPQHF
TRBJ2-5	15	-	TRBD1	TRBV18	TGTGCCAGCTCACCCAGGACAGGGGGTGAGGAGACCCAGTACTTC	CASSPRTGGEETQYF
TRBJ2-1	14	-	TRBD2	TRBV5-4	TGTGCCAGCAGCTTGGAACTAGCGGGCGGGCAGCAGTTCTTC	CASSLELAGGQQFF
TRBJ2-7	12	-	-	TRBV5-5	TGTGCCAGCAGCTTGGCCACGGGCGAGCAGTACTTC	CASSLATGEQYF
TRBJ1-1	12	-	TRBD1	TRBV27	TGTGCCAGCAGCCGACAGGGATTGAGTGCTTTCTTT	CASSRQGLSAFF
TRBJ2-2	14	-	-	TRBV5-5	TGTGCCAGCAGCGTACAGGGTGTCACCGGGGAGCTGTTTTTT	CASSVQGVTGELFF
TRBJ2-5	12	once	-	TRBV9	TGTGCCAGCAGCGTCAGAGGCGGGGCCCAGTACTTC	CASSVRGGAQYF
TRBJ2-1	16	-	TRBD2	TRBV7-3	TGTGCCAGCAGCCAGGGACTAGCGGGAGGGCCGCGTGAGCAGTTCTTC	CASSQGLAGGPREQFF
TRBJ2-5	16	-	-	TRBV18	TGTGCCAGCTCACCAATAGGCCAGGGGAGCCAAGAGACCCAGTACTTC	CASSPIGQGSQETQYF